The rows below give T cell receptor beta chains drawn from one sample of a study of cytomegalovirus exposure and HLA in healthy donors. The protocol was immunoSEQ multiplex PCR, while the TCRdb copy is restricted to in-frame clones and leaves out a portion. In the table there are about 90,000 clones, 70% to 80% of which are singletons. Source material: PBMCs. These receptors originate from a man under 40 in good health and CMV-seronegative. Each CDR3 is given with its conserved first and last residue. A D gene is named only where the DNA matches it firmly. Clone size is shown for a subset of rows, as once, few, many or a class of expanded clone.

TRBJ1-5 | TRBV9 | TRBD1 | NA | TGTGCCAGCAGCGTGGCAGGGGGCGGTCAGCCCCAGCATTTT | CASSVAGGGQPQHF
TRBJ1-4 | TRBV10-1 | NA | NA | TGCGCCAGCAGTGACTTTTCCGGGAAATTGTTTTTT | CASSDFSGKLFF
TRBJ2-1 | TRBV5-5 | NA | NA | TGTGCCAGCAGCCCCAGTTCGGACTTCTACAATGAGCAGTTCTTC | CASSPSSDFYNEQFF
TRBJ1-1 | TRBV27 | TRBD1 | NA | TGTGCCAGCAGTTCAGGGACAGGGGGCGGCACTGAAGCTTTCTTT | CASSSGTGGGTEAFF
TRBJ1-1 | TRBV4-1 | TRBD1 | few | TGCGCCAGCAGCCACCCCCCTCAGGGACAGACAAGCACTGAAGCTTTCTTT | CASSHPPQGQTSTEAFF
TRBJ2-7 | TRBV5-6 | NA | NA | TGTGCCAGCAGCTTCAATCAGGGGTCAAAGCAGTACTTC | CASSFNQGSKQYF
TRBJ1-3 | TRBV2 | NA | NA | TGTGCCAGCAGCGCCGGGACATCTGGAAACACCATATATTTT | CASSAGTSGNTIYF
TRBJ1-1 | TRBV19 | TRBD1 | NA | TGTGCCAGTAGAAAAACAGGGGGCCTCCAAGGCACTGAAGCTTTCTTT | CASRKTGGLQGTEAFF
TRBJ1-2 | TRBV29-1 | TRBD1 | NA | TGCAGCGTCGAACACAGGGGTACTGACTATGGCTACACCTTC | CSVEHRGTDYGYTF
TRBJ1-2 | TRBV5-6 | TRBD1 | few | TGTGCCAGCAGCTTAAAGGACAGGGGGTATCATGGCTACACCTTC | CASSLKDRGYHGYTF
TRBJ2-2 | TRBV4-1 | TRBD2 | NA | TGCGCCAGCCCAGCGGGGGTCGCCGGGGAGCTGTTTTTT | CASPAGVAGELFF
TRBJ1-1 | TRBV5-6 | TRBD1 | few | TGTGCCAGCAGCTTCGGACAGGAGGGGGTCACTGAAGCTTTCTTT | CASSFGQEGVTEAFF
TRBJ2-1 | TRBV7-9 | TRBD2 | NA | TGTGCCAGCAGCTACGAGCGGGGAGATGAGCAGTTCTTC | CASSYERGDEQFF
TRBJ2-4 | TRBV19 | TRBD2 | NA | TGTGCCAGTAGTATAGAGGCTAGCGGGGGGCTGCTAGCCAAAAACATTCAGTACTTC | CASSIEASGGLLAKNIQYF
TRBJ2-1 | TRBV18 | TRBD2 | NA | TGTGCCAGCTCACGCGGGCTAGCGGGAGATGTTGAGCAGTTCTTC | CASSRGLAGDVEQFF
TRBJ1-2 | TRBV18 | TRBD1 | NA | TGTGCCAGCTCACCAGTGGGACAGGGGGCCGCAAGCTATGGCTACACCTTC | CASSPVGQGAASYGYTF
TRBJ1-1 | TRBV7-9 | NA | NA | TGTGCCAGCAGCTTAATAACGGGCGGGGCTTTCTTT | CASSLITGGAFF
TRBJ2-7 | TRBV5-1 | NA | NA | TGCGCCAGTTCGGGAAGGACGGACGGCTACGAGCAGTACTTC | CASSGRTDGYEQYF
TRBJ2-3 | TRBV7-2 | TRBD2 | NA | TGTGCCAGCAGCTTAGAACTAGCGGTAGGCACGCAGTATTTT | CASSLELAVGTQYF
TRBJ1-2 | TRBV4-1 | NA | NA | TGCGCCAGCAGCCAATATGAGGACTATGGCTACACCTTC | CASSQYEDYGYTF
TRBJ2-1 | TRBV6-6 | TRBD2 | NA | TGTGCCAGCACTACCGAGCGGGGCGACGGGTACAATGAGCAGTTCTTC | CASTTERGDGYNEQFF
TRBJ2-1 | TRBV2 | TRBD2 | NA | TGTGCCAGCAGTGAAGGGCGGGGGGGATACAATGAGCAGTTCTTC | CASSEGRGGYNEQFF
TRBJ2-2 | TRBV19 | TRBD2 | NA | TGTGCCAGTAGCCCGACTAGCGCCTACACCGGGGAGCTGTTTTTT | CASSPTSAYTGELFF
TRBJ2-1 | TRBV5-1 | TRBD2 | NA | TGCGCCAGCAGTGGGGGAGGCGGGGGTACCTACAATGAGCAGTTCTTC | CASSGGGGGTYNEQFF
TRBJ1-1 | TRBV6-1 | TRBD1 | NA | TGTGCCAGCGTGACAGGGATGATTACTGAAGCTTTCTTT | CASVTGMITEAFF
TRBJ2-3 | TRBV7-9 | NA | NA | TGTGCCAGCAGCCTACAAGCGTCTAGTATAATGACAGATACGCAGTATTTT | CASSLQASSIMTDTQYF
TRBJ1-5 | TRBV19 | TRBD1 | NA | TGTGCCAGTAGCACTACAGGGGTGTATCAGCCCCAGCATTTT | CASSTTGVYQPQHF
TRBJ1-5 | TRBV28 | NA | NA | TGTGCCAGCAGCCGTGAACAGCGCAATCAGCCCCAGCATTTT | CASSREQRNQPQHF
TRBJ1-2 | TRBV25-1 | TRBD1 | NA | TGTGCCAGCAGAGAGACAGGGGGAAACTATGGCTACACCTTC | CASRETGGNYGYTF
TRBJ2-3 | TRBV27 | NA | NA | TGTGCCAGCAGTCTCAAGATAAAGTCGACTTCCACAGATACGCAGTATTTT | CASSLKIKSTSTDTQYF
TRBJ2-7 | TRBV5-4 | NA | NA | TGTGCCAGCACGGACAAGGGTGTACACGAGCAGTACTTC | CASTDKGVHEQYF